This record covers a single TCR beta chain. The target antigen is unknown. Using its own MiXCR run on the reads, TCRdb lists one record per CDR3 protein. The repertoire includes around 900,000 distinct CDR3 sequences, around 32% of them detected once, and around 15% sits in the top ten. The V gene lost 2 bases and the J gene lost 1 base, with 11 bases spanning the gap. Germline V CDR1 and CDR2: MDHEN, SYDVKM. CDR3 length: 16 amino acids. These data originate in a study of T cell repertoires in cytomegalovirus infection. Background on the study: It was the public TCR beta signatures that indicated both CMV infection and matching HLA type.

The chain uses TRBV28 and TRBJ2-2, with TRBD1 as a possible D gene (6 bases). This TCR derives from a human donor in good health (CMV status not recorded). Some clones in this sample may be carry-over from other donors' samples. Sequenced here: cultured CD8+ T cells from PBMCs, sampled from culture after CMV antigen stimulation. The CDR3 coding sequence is TGTGCCAGCAGTTTAGAGTGGACAGTGAACACCGGGGAGCTGTTTTTT. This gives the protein CASSLEWTVNTGELFF. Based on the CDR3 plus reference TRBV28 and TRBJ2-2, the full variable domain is DVKVTQSSRYLVKRTGEKVFLECVQDMDHENMFWYRQDPGLGLRLIYFSYDVKMKEKGDIPEGYSVSREKKERFSLILESASTNQTSMYLCASSLEWTVNTGELFFGEGSRLTVL.